This entry concerns a single T cell receptor (beta chain). Germline V lookup: CDR1 LNHDA, CDR2 SQIVND (reference sequence). V was pared by 7 bases and J by 6 bases, with 18 bases between. The CDR3 length is 15 residues. These data belong to a study of blood T cell repertoires in COVID-19. The overall study: Collection of acute and convalescent COVID-19 samples took place in the United States, Italy and Spain. PBMCs, B-cell-depleted T cells, or T cells provided the cDNA or gDNA that made up the material.

In the source study's methods: Amplifying reference gene primers gave estimates of nucleated cell counts. Sequencing used immunoSEQ multiplex PCR; TCRdb keeps in-frame clones, though not all of them. That table is the source of V, J and clone size, and D and trimming were worked out from the DNA. The table includes some 200,000 clones, approximately 82% detected once. This chain uses TRBV19 with TRBJ2-2; possible D gene TRBD1, 8 bases. This receptor was identified in a woman in her 40s who had recovered from COVID-19. The sequenced sample was peripheral blood. CDR3: CASTLQGGEAGELFF. Written as DNA, the CDR3 is TGTGCCAGTACCCTACAGGGGGGGGAGGCCGGGGAGCTGTTTTTT.